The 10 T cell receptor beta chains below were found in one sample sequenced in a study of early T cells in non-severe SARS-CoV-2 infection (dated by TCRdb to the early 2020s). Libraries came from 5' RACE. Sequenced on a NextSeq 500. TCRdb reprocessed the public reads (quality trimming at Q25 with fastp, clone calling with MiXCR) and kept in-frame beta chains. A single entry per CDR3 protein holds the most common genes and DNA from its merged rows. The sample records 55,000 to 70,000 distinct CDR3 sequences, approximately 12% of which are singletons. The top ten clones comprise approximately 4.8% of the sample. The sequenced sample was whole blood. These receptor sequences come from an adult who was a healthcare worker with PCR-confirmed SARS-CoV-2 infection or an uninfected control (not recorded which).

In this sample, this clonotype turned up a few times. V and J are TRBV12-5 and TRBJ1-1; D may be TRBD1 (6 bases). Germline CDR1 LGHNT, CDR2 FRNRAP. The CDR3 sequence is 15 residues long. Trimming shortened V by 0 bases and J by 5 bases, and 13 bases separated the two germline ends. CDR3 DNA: TGTGCTAGTGGTTTGGTCGGGGGGGGCGGGACTGAAGCTTTCTTT. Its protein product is CASGLVGGGGTEAFF.

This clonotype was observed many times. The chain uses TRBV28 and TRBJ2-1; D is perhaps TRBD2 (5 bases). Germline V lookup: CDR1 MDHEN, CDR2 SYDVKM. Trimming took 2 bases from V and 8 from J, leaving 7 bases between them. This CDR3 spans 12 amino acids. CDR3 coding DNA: TGTGCCAGCAGTTTAGGACTTCATGAGCAGTTCTTC. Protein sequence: CASSLGLHEQFF.

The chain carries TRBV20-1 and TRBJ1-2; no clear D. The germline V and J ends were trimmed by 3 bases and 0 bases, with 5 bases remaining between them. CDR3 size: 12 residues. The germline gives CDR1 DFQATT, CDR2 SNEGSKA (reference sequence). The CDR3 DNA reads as TGCAGTGCTAGGGACGCTAACTATGGCTACACCTTC. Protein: CSARDANYGYTF.

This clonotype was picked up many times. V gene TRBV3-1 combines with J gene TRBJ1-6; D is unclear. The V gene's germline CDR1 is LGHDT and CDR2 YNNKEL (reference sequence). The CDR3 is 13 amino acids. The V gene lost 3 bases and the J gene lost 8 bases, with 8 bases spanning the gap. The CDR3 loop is CASSQLGDSPLHF. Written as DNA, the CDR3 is TGTGCCAGCAGCCAGCTCGGGGATTCACCCCTCCACTTT.

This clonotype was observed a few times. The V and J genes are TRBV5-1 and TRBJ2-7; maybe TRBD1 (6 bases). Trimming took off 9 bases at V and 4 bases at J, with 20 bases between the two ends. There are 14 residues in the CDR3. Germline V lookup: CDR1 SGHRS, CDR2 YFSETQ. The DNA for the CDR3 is TGCGCCACCCGCGTTGGTCCCCAGGGGTACGAGCAGTACTTC. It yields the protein CATRVGPQGYEQYF.

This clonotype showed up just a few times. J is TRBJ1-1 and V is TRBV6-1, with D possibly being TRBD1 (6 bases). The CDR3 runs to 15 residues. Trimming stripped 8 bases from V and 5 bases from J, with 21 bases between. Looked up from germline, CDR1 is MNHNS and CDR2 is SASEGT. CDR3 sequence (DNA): TGTGCCAGCCTAAAACAGGGCTTGTTAATAACTGAAGCTTTCTTT. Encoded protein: CASLKQGLLITEAFF.

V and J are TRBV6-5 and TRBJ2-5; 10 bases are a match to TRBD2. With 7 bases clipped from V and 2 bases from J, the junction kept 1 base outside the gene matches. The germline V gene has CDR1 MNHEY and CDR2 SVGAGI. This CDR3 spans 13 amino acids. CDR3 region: CASKTSGQETQYF. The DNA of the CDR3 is TGTGCCAGCAAGACTAGCGGGCAAGAGACCCAGTACTTC.

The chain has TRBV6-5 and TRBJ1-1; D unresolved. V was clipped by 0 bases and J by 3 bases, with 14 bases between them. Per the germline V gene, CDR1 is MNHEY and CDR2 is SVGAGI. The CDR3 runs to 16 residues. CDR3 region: CASSYSYLRVDTEAFF. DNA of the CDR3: TGTGCCAGCAGTTACTCGTACCTGAGGGTAGACACTGAAGCTTTCTTT.

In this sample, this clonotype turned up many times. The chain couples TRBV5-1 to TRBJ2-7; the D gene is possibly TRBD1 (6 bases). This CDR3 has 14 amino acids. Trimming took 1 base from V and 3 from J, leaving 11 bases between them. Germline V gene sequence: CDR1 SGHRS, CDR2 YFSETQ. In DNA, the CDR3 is TGCGCCAGCAGCTTGTTAGGACAGTTCTACGAGCAGTACTTC. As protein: CASSLLGQFYEQYF.

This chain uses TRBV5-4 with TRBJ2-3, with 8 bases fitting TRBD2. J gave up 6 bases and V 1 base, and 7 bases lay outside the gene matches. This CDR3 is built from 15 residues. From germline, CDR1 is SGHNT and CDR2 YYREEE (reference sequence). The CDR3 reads CASSLSGTSGDTQYF. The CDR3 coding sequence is TGTGCCAGCAGCTTGTCCGGGACTAGTGGGGATACGCAGTATTTT. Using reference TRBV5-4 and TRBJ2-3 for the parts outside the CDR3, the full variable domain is ETGVTQSPTHLIKTRGQQVTLRCSSQSGHNTVSWYQQALGQGPQFIFQYYREEENGRGNFPPRFSGLQFPNYSSELNVNALELDDSALYLCASSLSGTSGDTQYFGPGTRLTVL.